These 26 T cell receptor beta chains originate from one sample sequenced in a study of cytomegalovirus exposure and HLA in healthy donors. The PCR made use of 60 Vbeta and 13 Jbeta primers. The assay was immunoSEQ multiplex PCR, and TCRdb's table has in-frame clones only and misses some. The profile shows some 170,000 clones, around 76% of them singletons. Specimen: PBMCs. The receptors shown here come from a man between 60 and 75 years old in good health and CMV-seronegative.

The genes are TRBV7-2 and TRBJ2-2; D possibly corresponds to TRBD2 (5 bases). The germline V gene has CDR1 SGHTA and CDR2 FQGNSA. The germline V and J ends were trimmed by 1 base and 0 bases, with 12 bases remaining between them. The CDR3 is made up of 17 amino acids. CDR3 residues: CASSLVSAGTNTGELFF. CDR3 nucleotides: TGTGCCAGCAGCTTAGTGTCTGCCGGGACGAACACCGGGGAGCTGTTTTTT.

The V and J genes are TRBV5-4 and TRBJ2-1; 9 bases are shared with TRBD2. V shed 2 bases, J shed 0 bases, and the junction held 6 bases outside the gene matches. The CDR3 has 17 amino acids. Germline CDR1 SGHNT, CDR2 YYREEE (reference sequence). CDR3 in DNA: TGTGCCAGCAGCTTTGGCGGGAGGGCGAGCTCCTACAATGAGCAGTTCTTC. Translating it yields CASSFGGRASSYNEQFF.

J is TRBJ1-6 and V is TRBV11-2, with D tentatively TRBD1 (5 bases). The V end was cut by 11 bases, the J end by 1 base, with 27 bases between. This CDR3 has 19 residues. CDR1 SGHAT and CDR2 FQNNGV come from the germline V gene. CDR3 sequence (DNA): TGTGCCTCCCGGGGCGGCAGCTGGCCCGGGGGGTCCTATAATTCACCCCTCCACTTT. Translation: CASRGGSWPGGSYNSPLHF. The full variable domain, in which reference TRBV11-2 and TRBJ1-6 provide the parts outside the CDR3, is EAGVAQSPRYKIIEKRQSVAFWCNPISGHATLYWYQQILGQGPKLLIQFQNNGVVDDSQLPKDRFSAERLKGVDSTLKIQPAKLEDSAVYLCASRGGSWPGGSYNSPLHFGNGTRLTVT.

The V and J genes are TRBV11-1 and TRBJ1-3; D is undetermined. The CDR3 has 14 amino acids. With 1 base removed from V and 0 bases from J, the gap between germline ends came to 4 bases. CDR1 and CDR2 (germline): SGHAT, FQDESV (reference sequence). Here the CDR3 reads CASSLDTSGNTIYF. CDR3 DNA: TGTGCCAGCAGCTTAGACACCTCTGGAAACACCATATATTTT.

This chain links TRBV5-6 with TRBJ2-3; the D gene is possibly TRBD1 (6 bases). V was trimmed by 4 bases and J by 3 bases, leaving 18 bases between them. Looked up from germline, CDR1 is SGHDT and CDR2 is YYEEEE. The CDR3 sequence is 16 residues long. The CDR3 sequence: CASSTRTVDGTDTQYF. DNA of the CDR3: TGTGCCAGCAGCACTAGGACAGTCGATGGGACAGATACGCAGTATTTT.

This clone has just one count. The same CDR3 arises from other DNA sequences in this sample as well. The chain employs TRBV28 and TRBJ1-1; D gene uncertain. Trimming left V 2 bases short and J 0 bases short, with 7 bases between. CDR1 and CDR2 from the germline V gene are MDHEN and SYDVKM. This CDR3 comprises 14 residues. Here the CDR3 DNA reads TGTGCCAGCAGTTTAGGCGGATTGAACACTGAAGCTTTCTTT. This sequence encodes CASSLGGLNTEAFF.

The rearrangement links TRBV7-9 to TRBJ2-7, with 9 positions matching TRBD1. This CDR3 contains 13 residues. Germline-derived CDR1 and CDR2 are SEHNR and FQNEAQ (reference sequence). J was trimmed by 6 bases and V by 5 bases; bases with no gene match: 5. The CDR3 DNA sequence: TGTGCCAGCAGCAAGGACAGGGGCGTCGAGCAGTACTTC. It translates to CASSKDRGVEQYF.

The CDR3 region has the DNA TGTGCCAGCAGCTTTGGAGGGAGCGGCCATGAGCAGTTCTTC. The encoded protein is CASSFGGSGHEQFF. This chain joins TRBV7-2 and TRBJ2-1, with a possible D match to TRBD2 (6 bases). The ends were cut back, 3 bases at V and 8 bases at J, with 14 bases in the middle. The germline gives CDR1 SGHTA, CDR2 FQGNSA. This CDR3 contains 14 residues.

Only a few counts were recorded for this clone. This chain joins TRBV18 and TRBJ2-5; TRBD2 matches 9 bases. V was pared by 3 bases and J by 2 bases, with 4 bases of the junction left unmatched. Germline values: CDR1 KGHSH, CDR2 LQKENI. This CDR3 region has 15 residues. The DNA of the CDR3 is TGTGCCAGCTCACCTGATGCGGGGGGGCAAGAGACCCAGTACTTC. This encodes CASSPDAGGQETQYF. The variable domain in full, completed from reference TRBV18 and TRBJ2-5, reads NAGVMQNPRHLVRRRGQEARLRCSPMKGHSHVYWYRQLPEEGLKFMVYLQKENIIDESGMPKERFSAEFPKEGPSILRIQQVVRGDSAAYFCASSPDAGGQETQYFGPGTRLLVL.

The chain carries TRBV7-2 and TRBJ1-4; TRBD1 might be the D (5 bases). This CDR3 spans 15 amino acids. CDR1 SGHTA and CDR2 FQGNSA come from the germline V gene. V gave up 3 bases and J gave up 7 bases, with 15 bases separating them. CDR3 amino acids: CASSFKSQGPEKLFF. The CDR3 coding sequence is TGTGCCAGCAGCTTCAAATCCCAGGGCCCTGAAAAACTGTTTTTT. Supplemented by reference TRBV7-2 and TRBJ1-4, the full variable domain reads GAGVSQSPSNKVTEKGKDVELRCDPISGHTALYWYRQSLGQGLEFLIYFQGNSAPDKSGLPSDRFSAERTGGSVSTLTIQRTQQEDSAVYLCASSFKSQGPEKLFFGSGTQLSVL.

The rearrangement joins TRBV5-8 to TRBJ1-4, with TRBD1 as a possible D gene (6 bases). The CDR3 has 15 amino acids. The germline V gene encodes CDR1 SGHTS and CDR2 YDEGEE. V was clipped by 4 bases and J by 6 bases, with 16 bases between them. The CDR3 nucleotides are TGTGCCAGCAGCGCCTACAGGGACCCCTATGAAAAACTGTTTTTT. It specifies CASSAYRDPYEKLFF.

The V and J genes are TRBV5-4 and TRBJ1-1; D possibly corresponds to TRBD1 (5 bases). This CDR3 is built from 14 residues. V gave up 2 bases and J gave up 1 base, with 9 bases separating them. CDR1 is SGHNT and CDR2 is YYREEE in the germline V gene (reference sequence). In nucleotides, the CDR3 is TGTGCCAGCAGCTTAACAGACAGGAACACTGAAGCTTTCTTT. Amino acid sequence: CASSLTDRNTEAFF.

The rearrangement joins TRBV7-6 to TRBJ2-4, with TRBD1 identical over 7 bases. Germline lookup yields CDR1 SGHVS and CDR2 FNYEAQ. Trimming took 4 bases from V and 0 from J; bases not matched to a gene: 12. The CDR3 has 18 residues. The CDR3 DNA is TGTGCCAGCAGCTCCCCGGGACAGAGAACCTTAGCCAAAAACATTCAGTACTTC. This encodes CASSSPGQRTLAKNIQYF.

The J gene is TRBJ1-1, the V gene TRBV30, with a tentative D call TRBD1 (6 bases). Per the germline V gene, CDR1 is GTSNPN and CDR2 is SVGIG (reference sequence). V shed 0 bases and J shed 5 bases, with 28 bases lying between them. This CDR3 contains 19 residues. CDR3 sequence reads: CAWSVRPLQGLYSLTEAFF. The CDR3 DNA reads as TGTGCCTGGAGTGTACGCCCCCTACAGGGTCTTTATTCTTTGACTGAAGCTTTCTTT.

In the case of this clone: Different DNA sequences within this sample yield the same CDR3. The V call is TRBV10-1, the J call TRBJ2-3; tentatively, D is TRBD2 (6 bases). The ends were cut back, 2 bases at V and 3 bases at J, with 6 bases in the middle. The CDR3 length is 13 residues. Germline lookup yields CDR1 WNHNN and CDR2 SYGVQD (reference sequence). The CDR3 spells CASSEAGTDTQYF. Written as DNA, the CDR3 is TGCGCCAGCAGTGAGGCGGGAACAGATACGCAGTATTTT.

A remark on this clone: The junction departs from germline at one end; a sequencing error may be responsible. This chain connects TRBV7-9 to TRBJ1-6; 7 positions agree with TRBD1. Germline-derived CDR1 and CDR2 are SEHNR and FQNEAQ (reference sequence). The CDR3 length is 15 residues. CDR3 sequence reads: CSSSWQQGRGSPLHF. CDR3 sequence (DNA): TGTTCCAGCAGCTGGCAACAGGGGCGGGGATCACCCCTCCACTTT.

This clone occurred a few times. This chain links TRBV6-5 with TRBJ2-3; D is possibly TRBD2 (5 bases). V shed 0 bases and J shed 2 bases, with 12 bases lying between them. The germline V gene has CDR1 MNHEY and CDR2 SVGAGI. The CDR3 is made up of 16 amino acids. The CDR3 nucleotides are TGTGCCAGCAGTTACTCGGACTCCCTTTCCACAGATACGCAGTATTTT. Protein product: CASSYSDSLSTDTQYF.

The gene calls are TRBV5-1 and TRBJ1-2; D remains unclear. This CDR3 has 12 amino acids. The V and J ends lost 0 bases and 8 bases respectively, with 8 bases between them. Germline CDR1 and CDR2: SGHRS and YFSETQ. CDR3 sequence: CASSLGQAGYTF. DNA of the CDR3: TGCGCCAGCAGCTTGGGGCAGGCCGGCTACACCTTC.

V usage is TRBV5-6 and J usage is TRBJ2-3, with TRBD1 as a possible D gene (6 bases). The germline V gene has CDR1 SGHDT and CDR2 YYEEEE. V was shortened by 0 bases and J by 5 bases, with 13 bases between the two germline ends. The CDR3 length is 15 residues. CDR3 amino acids: CASSLGGTRLDTQYF. The DNA of the CDR3 is TGTGCCAGCAGCTTGGGGGGGACAAGGCTAGATACGCAGTATTTT. Drawing the rest from reference TRBV5-6 and TRBJ2-3, the complete variable domain is DAGVTQSPTHLIKTRGQQVTLRCSPKSGHDTVSWYQQALGQGPQFIFQYYEEEERQRGNFPDRFSGHQFPNYSSELNVNALLLGDSALYLCASSLGGTRLDTQYFGPGTRLTVL.

V gene TRBV27 combines with J gene TRBJ2-3; TRBD2 aligns across 12 bases. In germline, CDR1 is MNHEY, CDR2 SMNVEV (reference sequence). The CDR3 is 15 amino acids. V gave up 6 bases and J gave up 5 bases; unmatched junction bases: 6. The CDR3 loop reads CASSPLAGGKDTQYF. CDR3 sequence (DNA): TGTGCCAGCAGCCCACTAGCGGGAGGAAAAGATACGCAGTATTTT.

The V gene is TRBV6-5, the J gene TRBJ1-2; TRBD1 agrees at 8 bases. Germline CDR1 MNHEY, CDR2 SVGAGI. The CDR3 spans 14 residues. Losses at the gene ends were 5 bases for V and 4 bases for J; bases not matched to a gene: 6. The CDR3 sequence is CASSDGQGPYGYTF. Written as DNA, the CDR3 is TGTGCCAGCAGTGATGGACAGGGACCCTATGGCTACACCTTC.

The chain uses TRBV14 and TRBJ2-7; 11 nucleotides align to TRBD1. CDR1 and CDR2 from the germline V gene are SGHDN and FVKESK. The V gene end was trimmed by 4 bases and the J gene end by 6 bases; junction bases not matched to a gene: 5. The CDR3 has 14 residues. The CDR3: CASSPWTGGGEQYF. DNA for the CDR3: TGTGCCAGCAGCCCCTGGACAGGGGGCGGCGAGCAGTACTTC.

This rearrangement joins TRBV11-2 to TRBJ2-3, with 10 bases matching TRBD2. Trimming cost V 5 bases and J 2 bases; bases outside gene matches: 4. The CDR3 length is 15 residues. CDR1 is SGHAT, CDR2 FQNNGV, per germline. The chain's CDR3 is CASSLAGAVTDTQYF. The CDR3 nucleotides are TGTGCCAGCAGCCTAGCGGGAGCCGTCACAGATACGCAGTATTTT.

The V call is TRBV30, the J call TRBJ1-5; D remains unclear. The CDR3 is 13 residues long. Deletions cut 2 bases from V and 3 bases from J, with 8 bases between. The germline V gene has CDR1 GTSNPN and CDR2 SVGIG (reference sequence). CDR3 protein: CAWSLEFNQPQHF. The CDR3 DNA sequence: TGTGCCTGGAGTTTAGAGTTCAATCAGCCCCAGCATTTT.

This chain connects TRBV2 to TRBJ2-2; weak D call: TRBD1 (8 bases). From germline, CDR1 is SNHLY and CDR2 FYNNEI. This CDR3 comprises 15 residues. Trimming took off 2 bases at V and 5 bases at J, with 12 bases between the two ends. CDR3 sequence: CASSEKQGGTGELFF. CDR3 in DNA: TGTGCCAGCAGTGAAAAACAGGGGGGGACCGGGGAGCTGTTTTTT.

The chain recombines TRBV6-6 with TRBJ2-1; TRBD2 agrees at 7 bases. Germline values: CDR1 MNHNY, CDR2 SVGAGI (reference sequence). Trimming cost V 2 bases and J 0 bases; bases outside gene matches: 4. The CDR3 loop spans 16 amino acids. CDR3 sequence (DNA): TGTGCCAGCAGTTACGCCCGGGGGGTCTCCTACAATGAGCAGTTCTTC. The encoded protein is CASSYARGVSYNEQFF.